The 13 T cell receptor beta chains presented below share a single source sample, sequenced in a study of PD-1 blockade in classical Hodgkin lymphoma. Clones were sequenced by immunoSEQ multiplex PCR, and TCRdb holds only the in-frame ones, with some missing. The data show 30,000 or so clones, 85% to 90% seen once. Time point described: cycle 4 day 1 (C4D1), after 6 weeks of nivolumab. All the patients suffered relapse after autologous stem cell transplantation, and brentuximab vedotin exposure differed. Thawed PBMCs were the source of CD4+ T cells, purified by magnetic negative selection. The sequenced sample was CD4+ T cells from blood, obtained before the fourth cycle of nivolumab. Receptors were obtained from a human donor with classical Hodgkin lymphoma.

The V gene is TRBV6-1, the J gene TRBJ1-2; 8 bases align to TRBD1. Germline CDR1 is MNHNS and CDR2 is SASEGT. V was pared by 4 bases and J by 0 bases, with 1 base of the junction left unmatched. This CDR3 region has 14 residues. CDR3 in DNA: TGTGCCAGCAGTGCGACAGGGGCTAACTATGGCTACACCTTC. This encodes CASSATGANYGYTF.

The chain joins TRBV19 to TRBJ1-6; D call uncertain. The germline V and J ends were trimmed by 0 bases and 7 bases, with 7 bases remaining between them. In germline, CDR1 is LNHDA, CDR2 SQIVND (reference sequence). The CDR3 spans 14 residues. DNA of the CDR3: TGTGCCAGTAGTATAGATCTGCAGAATTCACCCCTCCACTTT. This sequence encodes CASSIDLQNSPLHF.

This chain joins TRBV11-3 and TRBJ2-3, with 7 bases that match TRBD2. The CDR3 is 14 residues long. Per germline, CDR1 SGHNT and CDR2 YENEEA. With 5 bases clipped from V and 4 bases from J, the junction kept 6 bases outside the gene matches. CDR3 nucleotide sequence: TGTGCCAGCAGCCCCCGAAGCGGGGCAGATACGCAGTATTTT. It codes for CASSPRSGADTQYF.

V is TRBV28 and J is TRBJ2-1, with a possible D match to TRBD1 (5 bases). Trimming took off 6 bases at V and 9 bases at J, with 18 bases between the two ends. Germline CDR1 and CDR2: MDHEN and SYDVKM. The length of the CDR3 is 14 residues. The CDR3 region has the DNA TGTGCCAGCAGGCCTGGGGTTGGGGCGATTGAGCAGTTCTTC. This encodes CASRPGVGAIEQFF.

The chain combines TRBV2 with TRBJ1-6; D is uncertain. The V end lost 4 bases, the J end lost 5 bases, and 18 bases lay between the germline ends. CDR1 SNHLY and CDR2 FYNNEI come from the germline V gene. The CDR3 is 17 residues long. The DNA for the CDR3 is TGTGCCAGCAGTGTGACCCGGGCCATTAAGAATAATTCACCCCTCCACTTT. It encodes CASSVTRAIKNNSPLHF.

J is TRBJ1-1 and V is TRBV3-1 (or the pseudogene TRBV3-2); D is undetermined. V was pared by 7 bases and J by 8 bases, with 2 bases between. The CDR3 sequence is 8 residues long. CDR1 is LGHDT and CDR2 is YNNKEL in the germline V gene (reference sequence). In nucleotides, the CDR3 is TGTGCCAGCACCGAAGCTTTCTTT. It is translated as CASTEAFF.

This chain uses TRBV7-9 with TRBJ2-3; D possibly corresponds to TRBD2 (7 bases). Trimming cost V 7 bases and J 4 bases, with 15 bases left between them. Germline loops: CDR1 SEHNR, CDR2 FQNEAQ (reference sequence). The CDR3 loop spans 14 amino acids. CDR3 sequence reads: CASNLGGGSDTQYF. CDR3 coding DNA: TGTGCCAGCAATCTGGGGGGGGGCTCAGATACGCAGTATTTT.

The chain combines TRBV18 with TRBJ2-7; 8 bases align to TRBD1. The CDR3 consists of 15 residues. Germline lookup yields CDR1 KGHSH and CDR2 LQKENI. V lost 5 bases and J lost 3; bases outside the gene matches: 9. In DNA form, the CDR3 reads TGTGCCAGCTCAACAGGACAGGGAGCGAGCTACGAGCAGTACTTC. This translates into CASSTGQGASYEQYF.

The V call is TRBV18, the J call TRBJ1-2; D gene unclear. CDR3 size: 14 residues. The V and J ends lost 6 bases and 3 bases respectively, with 14 bases between them. Per germline, CDR1 KGHSH and CDR2 LQKENI. The CDR3: CASSLLAVDYGYTF. Written as DNA, the CDR3 is TGTGCCAGCTCTCTTCTTGCGGTGGACTATGGCTACACCTTC.

The chain employs TRBV30 and TRBJ2-2; 8 positions match TRBD2. The CDR3 loop spans 14 amino acids. Germline V CDR1 and CDR2: GTSNPN, SVGIG (reference sequence). The J segment lost 6 bases and the V segment lost 2 bases, leaving 5 bases of the junction unmatched. CDR3 nucleotide sequence: TGTGCCTGGAGTAGCGGGAGTGCTCCCGGGGAGCTGTTTTTT. This translates into CAWSSGSAPGELFF.

This rearrangement joins TRBV15 to TRBJ2-1, with D possibly matching TRBD2 (6 bases). V lost 4 bases to trimming and J lost 6 bases, with 13 bases between them. The CDR3 runs to 14 residues. The germline V gene encodes CDR1 LNHNV and CDR2 YYDKDF (reference sequence). The CDR3: CATSTRGNLNEQFF. For the CDR3, the DNA is TGTGCCACCAGCACGCGGGGTAACCTCAATGAGCAGTTCTTC.

The chain employs TRBV28 and TRBJ1-2, with 9 bases that match TRBD1. This CDR3 is built from 19 residues. Germline V CDR1 and CDR2: MDHEN, SYDVKM. V shed 5 bases, J shed 0 bases, and the junction held 16 bases outside the gene matches. The CDR3 loop is CASSLKQGAHPTANYGYTF. The CDR3 DNA sequence: TGTGCCAGCAGTCTTAAACAGGGGGCCCATCCTACGGCTAACTATGGCTACACCTTC.

The rearrangement joins TRBV5-4 to TRBJ2-2; perhaps TRBD2 as D (6 bases). The CDR3 sequence is 14 residues long. V lost 2 bases and J 6 bases, leaving 11 bases between the germline ends. Germline values: CDR1 SGHNT, CDR2 YYREEE (reference sequence). CDR3 loop: CASSLASGAGELFF. CDR3 coding DNA: TGTGCCAGCAGCTTAGCTTCGGGGGCCGGGGAGCTGTTTTTT.